This T cell receptor (beta chain) is from a study of post-analysis software for immune sequencing data. Across the whole study: Courses of disease covered relapsing-remitting, secondary progressive and progressive-relapsing multiple sclerosis. Regarding the study as a whole: F-measure co-clustering was strong for batch-matched samples. Roughly five TRBV segments were significantly more frequent in patients than in controls. TRBV5-6, TRBV5-1 and TRBV20-1 were among these segments. In multiple sclerosis, normalized Chao1 diversity was significantly below that of controls.

TCR beta cDNA libraries had unique molecular identifiers. Some 500,000 cDNA molecules were obtained per 1 to 10 million input T cells. TCRdb called the PCR reads again in MiXCR, with one record for every CDR3 protein. The sample includes hundreds of thousands of distinct CDR3 sequences, about 60% of them seen just once. Points on this clonotype: Antigen: not known.

V dropped 0 bases and J dropped 3 bases, with 7 bases sitting between them. This CDR3 is built from 13 residues. Looked up from germline, CDR1 is SGHKS and CDR2 is YYEKEE (reference sequence). This chain links TRBV5-5 with TRBJ2-7; D is undetermined. The sample comprised blood. The TCR sequence derives from a girl aged 2 to 10 with multiple sclerosis. For the CDR3, the DNA is TGTGCCAGCAGCTTGGACATCGGCTACGAGCAGTACTTC. Translation gives CASSLDIGYEQYF.